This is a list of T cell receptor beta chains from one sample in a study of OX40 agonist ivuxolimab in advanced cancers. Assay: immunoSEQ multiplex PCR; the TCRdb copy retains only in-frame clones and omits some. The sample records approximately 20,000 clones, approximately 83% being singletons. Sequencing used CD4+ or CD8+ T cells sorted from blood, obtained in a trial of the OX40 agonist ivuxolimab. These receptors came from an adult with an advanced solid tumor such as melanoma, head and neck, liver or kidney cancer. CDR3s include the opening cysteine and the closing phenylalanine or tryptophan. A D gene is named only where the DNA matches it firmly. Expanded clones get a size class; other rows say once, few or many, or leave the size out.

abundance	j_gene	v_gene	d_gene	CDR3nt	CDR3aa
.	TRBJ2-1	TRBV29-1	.	TGCAGCGGACAGGTCAATGAGCAGTTCTTC	CSGQVNEQFF
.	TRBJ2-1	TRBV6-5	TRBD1	TGTGCCAGCAGAGGGACAGGGCTCGGCGATGAGCAGTTCTTC	CASRGTGLGDEQFF
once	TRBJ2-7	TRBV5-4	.	TGTGCCAGCAGCTTGGAGGGACCGTCCTACGAGCAGTACTTC	CASSLEGPSYEQYF
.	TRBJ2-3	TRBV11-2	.	TGTGCCAGCAGCTTAGTCGATACGCAGTATTTT	CASSLVDTQYF
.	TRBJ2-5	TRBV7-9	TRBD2	TGTGCCAGCAGCCCGCGACTAGCGGGAGAGGTGAAGACCCAGTACTTC	CASSPRLAGEVKTQYF
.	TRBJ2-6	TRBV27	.	TGTGCCAGCAGCTCCCCCTGGACAGTCTCTGGGGCCAACGTCCTGACTTTC	CASSSPWTVSGANVLTF
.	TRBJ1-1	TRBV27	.	TGTGCCAGCAGTTTCTCGGGTGCATCCACTGAAGCTTTCTTT	CASSFSGASTEAFF
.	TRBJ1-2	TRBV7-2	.	TGTGCCAGCAGCTCATCTGGGAGGTTGGCTTATGGCTACACCTTC	CASSSSGRLAYGYTF
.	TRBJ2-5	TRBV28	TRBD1	TGTGCCAGCACCGTGGGGACCCTTCACAGGGGGGCTGGGGAGACCCAGTACTTC	CASTVGTLHRGAGETQYF
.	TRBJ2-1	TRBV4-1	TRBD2	TGCGCCACCCAGCCAAGGACTAGCGGGGGGGGCGTCTTCAACAATGAGCAGTTCTTC	CATQPRTSGGGVFNNEQFF
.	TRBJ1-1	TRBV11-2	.	TGTGCCAGCAGCTTAGAACACGACACCGGCACTGAAGCTTTCTTT	CASSLEHDTGTEAFF
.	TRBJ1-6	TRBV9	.	TGTGCCAGCAGCGTAGGGGCCGGGGGGTATAATTCACCCCTCCACTTT	CASSVGAGGYNSPLHF
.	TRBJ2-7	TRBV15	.	TGTGCCACCAGCAGAGTAGGCGACGGTGACGAGCAGTACTTC	CATSRVGDGDEQYF
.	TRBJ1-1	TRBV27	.	TGTGCCAGCAGGGAGATCGGGAACACTGAAGCTTTCTTT	CASREIGNTEAFF
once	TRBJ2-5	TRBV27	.	TGTGCCAGCAGTTTATCGGTCAGTCAAGAGACCCAGTACTTC	CASSLSVSQETQYF
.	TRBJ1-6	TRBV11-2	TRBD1	TGTGCCAGCAGCCCCACACAGGGGGCCTATAATTCACCCCTCCACTTT	CASSPTQGAYNSPLHF
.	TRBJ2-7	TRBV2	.	TGTGCCAGCAGTGACAGGGGCGACTCCTACGAGCAGTACTTC	CASSDRGDSYEQYF
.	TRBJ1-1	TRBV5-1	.	TGCGCCAGCAGCTTGGCCCAGGGGATGAACACTGAAGCTTTCTTT	CASSLAQGMNTEAFF
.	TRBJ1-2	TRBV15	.	TGTGCCACCAGCAGGGCGGGTGTCGGGGGGCAAGGCTACACCTTC	CATSRAGVGGQGYTF
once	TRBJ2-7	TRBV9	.	TGTGCCAGCAGCCCTAGGGTAGGGATTTCCTACGAGCAGTACTTC	CASSPRVGISYEQYF
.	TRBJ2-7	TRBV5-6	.	TGTGCCAGCAGCTTGGTGAGGTACACCTACGAGCAGTACTTC	CASSLVRYTYEQYF
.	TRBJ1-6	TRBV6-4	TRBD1	TGTGCCAGCAGTGACTCCCGAGGGACAGATAATTCACCCCTCCACTTT	CASSDSRGTDNSPLHF
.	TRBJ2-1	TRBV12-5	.	TGTGCTAGTGGTTCCCCGAGCTCCTACAATGAGCAGTTCTTC	CASGSPSSYNEQFF
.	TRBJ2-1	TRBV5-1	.	TGCGCCAGCAGCTTGGGAGGGCTAGCGTATTCCTACAATGAGCAGTTCTTC	CASSLGGLAYSYNEQFF
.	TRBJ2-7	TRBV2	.	TGTGCCAGCAGACTGGGTCTTCCCTACGAGCAGTACTTC	CASRLGLPYEQYF
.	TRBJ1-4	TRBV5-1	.	TGCGCCAGCAGCTTGGACCAGGGCTTTCTGTTTTTT	CASSLDQGFLFF
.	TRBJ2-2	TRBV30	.	TGTGCCTGGATACGGTCGAACACCGGGGAGCTGTTTTTT	CAWIRSNTGELFF
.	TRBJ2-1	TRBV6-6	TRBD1	TGTGCCAGCAGTACGGGACAGGTGAACTACAATGAGCAGTTCTTC	CASSTGQVNYNEQFF
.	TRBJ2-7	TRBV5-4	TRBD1	TGTGCCAGCAGCCGATTCGGGACAGGGGTCCACGAGCAGTACTTC	CASSRFGTGVHEQYF
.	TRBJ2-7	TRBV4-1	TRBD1	TGCGCCAGCAGCCTGGGGACAGGGAGCAACGAGCAGTACTTC	CASSLGTGSNEQYF
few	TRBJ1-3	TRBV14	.	TGTGCCAGCAGCAAACAGGGACCTGGAAACACCATATATTTT	CASSKQGPGNTIYF